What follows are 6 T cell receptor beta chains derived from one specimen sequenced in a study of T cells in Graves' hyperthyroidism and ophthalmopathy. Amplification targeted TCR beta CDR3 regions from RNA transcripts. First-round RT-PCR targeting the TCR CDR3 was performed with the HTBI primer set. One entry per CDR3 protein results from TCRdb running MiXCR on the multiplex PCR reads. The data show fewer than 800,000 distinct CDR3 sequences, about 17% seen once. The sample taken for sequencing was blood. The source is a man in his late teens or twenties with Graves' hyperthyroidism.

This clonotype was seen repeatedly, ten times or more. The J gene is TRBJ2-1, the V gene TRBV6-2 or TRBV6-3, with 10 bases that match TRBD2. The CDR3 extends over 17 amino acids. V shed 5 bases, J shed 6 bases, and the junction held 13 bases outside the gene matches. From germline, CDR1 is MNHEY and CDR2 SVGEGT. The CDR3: CASSPRGGLAVFNEQFF. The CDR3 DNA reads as TGTGCCAGCAGTCCTAGGGGAGGACTAGCGGTTTTCAATGAGCAGTTCTTC.

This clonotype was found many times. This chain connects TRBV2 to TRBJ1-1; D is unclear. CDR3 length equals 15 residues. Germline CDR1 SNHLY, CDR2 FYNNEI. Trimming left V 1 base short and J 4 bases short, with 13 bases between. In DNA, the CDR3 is TGTGCCAGCAGTGAAGGGGCATGGCTTGCCACTGAAGCTTTCTTT. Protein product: CASSEGAWLATEAFF.

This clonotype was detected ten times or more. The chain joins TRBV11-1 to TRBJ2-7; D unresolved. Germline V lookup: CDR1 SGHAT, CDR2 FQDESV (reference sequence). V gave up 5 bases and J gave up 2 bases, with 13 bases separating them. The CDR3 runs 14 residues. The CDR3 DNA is TGTGCCAGCAGCCCCTTGGTTTACACCTACGAGCAGTACTTC. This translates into CASSPLVYTYEQYF. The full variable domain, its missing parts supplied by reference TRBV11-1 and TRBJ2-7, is EAEVAQSPRYKITEKSQAVAFWCDPISGHATLYWYRQILGQGPELLVQFQDESVVDDSQLPKDRFSAERLKGVDSTLKIQPAELGDSAMYLCASSPLVYTYEQYFGPGTRLTVT.

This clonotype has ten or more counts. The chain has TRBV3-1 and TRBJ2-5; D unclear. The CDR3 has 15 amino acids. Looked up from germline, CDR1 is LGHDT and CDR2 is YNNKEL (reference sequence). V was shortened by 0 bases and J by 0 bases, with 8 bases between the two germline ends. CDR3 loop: CASSQDLRNQETQYF. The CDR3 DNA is TGTGCCAGCAGCCAAGATCTCAGGAACCAAGAGACCCAGTACTTC.

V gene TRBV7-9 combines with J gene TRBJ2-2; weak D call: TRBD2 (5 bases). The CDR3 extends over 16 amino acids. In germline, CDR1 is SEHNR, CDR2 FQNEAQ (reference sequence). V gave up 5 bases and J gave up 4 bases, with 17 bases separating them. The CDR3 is CASSPLAVARTGELFF. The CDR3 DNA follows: TGTGCCAGCAGCCCCTTGGCGGTAGCGCGCACCGGGGAGCTGTTTTTT.

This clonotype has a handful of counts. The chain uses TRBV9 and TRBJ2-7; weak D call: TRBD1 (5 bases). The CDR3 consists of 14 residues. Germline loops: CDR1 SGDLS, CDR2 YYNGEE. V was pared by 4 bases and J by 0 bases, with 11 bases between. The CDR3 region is CASSLDSNSYEQYF. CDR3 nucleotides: TGTGCCAGCAGCCTCGACAGCAACTCCTACGAGCAGTACTTC. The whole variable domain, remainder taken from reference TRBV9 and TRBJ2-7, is DSGVTQTPKHLITATGQRVTLRCSPRSGDLSVYWYQQSLDQGLQFLIQYYNGEERAKGNILERFSAQQFPDLHSELNLSSLELGDSALYFCASSLDSNSYEQYFGPGTRLTVT.